This T cell receptor (beta chain) was sequenced in a study of siplizumab effects on memory and regulatory T cells. Of note for this clone: Its antigen is as yet unknown.

The CDR3 is 15 residues long. CDR1 SGHVS and CDR2 FQNEAQ come from the germline V gene. V shed 5 bases, J shed 2 bases, and the junction held 6 bases outside the gene matches. The method was immunoSEQ multiplex PCR; TCRdb's version includes in-frame clones alone and lacks a portion of them. The sample holds some 97,000 clones, about 92% seen once. Broader study findings: Proliferating Tregs from siplizumab cultures lacked functional confirmation of suppression. Siplizumab significantly decreased alloreactive sequences from unstimulated CD4+ memory cells.

This sequence originates from a human donor in good health. This chain links TRBV7-8 with TRBJ1-2; 9 bases are a match to TRBD1. Sequencing was performed on Tregs sorted from blood. The CDR3 protein is CASSLQGARNYGYTF. The CDR3 DNA follows: TGTGCCAGCAGCCTACAGGGGGCGAGAAACTATGGCTACACCTTC.